The present TCR beta chain was sequenced within a study of cytomegalovirus exposure and HLA in healthy donors. Broader study findings: The study listed some 160 cytomegalovirus-associated TCR beta chains. For most TCR beta V segments, an earlier analysis put the productive rate at about 87% or about 30% of the time. For presence/absence analyses, sequencing depth was assumed to be roughly uniform across donors.

With V trimmed by 0 bases and J by 5 bases, 5 bases remained unmatched. In germline, CDR1 is SGHTS, CDR2 YDEGEE. This CDR3 has 15 residues. PCR amplification relied on 60 Vbeta primers (plus 13 Jbeta primers). Method: immunoSEQ multiplex PCR; TCRdb's copy keeps in-frame clones and lacks some. The sample records approximately 170,000 clones, around 79% being singletons. A note on this clone: The antigen is undetermined.

Sample: PBMCs. The V gene is TRBV5-8, the J gene TRBJ2-7, with 10 bases identical to TRBD2. The sequence was collected from a male donor in good health and CMV-seropositive. The CDR3 region is CASSLEGLAGDEQYF. Written as DNA, the CDR3 is TGTGCCAGCAGCTTGGAGGGCCTAGCGGGGGACGAGCAGTACTTC.